These 19 T cell receptor beta chains came from one sample sequenced in a study of blood T cell repertoires in COVID-19. Clones were sequenced by immunoSEQ multiplex PCR, and TCRdb holds only the in-frame ones, with some missing. This table has roughly 150,000 clones, 70% to 90% appearing once. The material sequenced was peripheral blood. The receptors were sampled from a man in his 60s with acute or convalescent COVID-19.

The chain joins TRBV6-4 to TRBJ2-3, with TRBD2 matching over 14 bases. CDR1 is MRHNA, CDR2 SNTAGT, per germline. V lost 6 bases, J lost 4 bases, and 3 bases stayed unmatched. The CDR3 contains 15 residues. The CDR3 coding sequence is TGTGCCAGCAGGACTAGCGGGGGGGCCGCAGATACGCAGTATTTT. This encodes CASRTSGGAADTQYF.

The V and J genes are TRBV2 and TRBJ1-5, with unresolved D. The length of the CDR3 is 16 residues. The V end lost 2 bases, the J end lost 4 bases, and 15 bases lay between the germline ends. CDR1 and CDR2 (germline): SNHLY, FYNNEI. The DNA of the CDR3 is TGTGCCAGCAGTGAATTTTTCTGGCAGGTTAATCAGCCCCAGCATTTT. Translation gives CASSEFFWQVNQPQHF. The whole variable domain, filled in from reference TRBV2 and TRBJ1-5, reads EPEVTQTPSHQVTQMGQEVILRCVPISNHLYFYWYRQILGQKVEFLVSFYNNEISEKSEIFDDQFSVERPDGSNFTLKIRSTKLEDSAMYFCASSEFFWQVNQPQHFGDGTRLSIL.

The J gene is TRBJ1-2, the V gene TRBV19; D remains unclear. The V and J ends lost 3 bases and 7 bases respectively, with 12 bases between them. This CDR3 comprises 13 residues. The germline V gene encodes CDR1 LNHDA and CDR2 SQIVND (reference sequence). For the CDR3, the DNA is TGTGCCAGTAGTATCTTCTCGGGAGGTGGCTACACCTTC. Its translation: CASSIFSGGGYTF.

The rearrangement links TRBV2 to TRBJ1-4, with 11 bases identical to TRBD1. The CDR3 length is 13 residues. The V segment lost 7 bases and the J segment 7 bases; nucleotides outside the gene matches: 2. Germline V gene data show CDR1 as SNHLY and CDR2 as FYNNEI. In nucleotides, the CDR3 is TGTGCCAGCATCGGACAGGGGGCTGAAAAACTGTTTTTT. Encoded protein: CASIGQGAEKLFF.

The chain combines TRBV18 with TRBJ1-4; D might be TRBD1 (6 bases). This CDR3 has 14 amino acids. V was shortened by 1 base and J by 5 bases, with 8 bases between the two germline ends. Germline-derived CDR1 and CDR2 are KGHSH and LQKENI. DNA for the CDR3: TGTGCCAGCTCACCACAAAGGGGGAATGAAAAACTGTTTTTT. It encodes CASSPQRGNEKLFF.

A word on this clone: The sample carries other DNA sequences with the same CDR3. This chain uses TRBV12-3 or TRBV12-4 with TRBJ1-2; D unclear. Trimming shortened V by 3 bases and J by 2 bases, and 7 bases separated the two germline ends. CDR3 length equals 13 residues. CDR3 protein: CASSLGRNYGYTF. Written as DNA, the CDR3 is TGTGCCAGCAGTTTGGGCAGGAACTATGGCTACACCTTC.

For this clone: The sample holds other DNA sequences that translate to the same CDR3. The V and J genes are TRBV18 and TRBJ1-2; 7 bases fit TRBD1. CDR1 KGHSH and CDR2 LQKENI come from the germline V gene. This CDR3 has 13 amino acids. With 6 bases clipped from V and 3 bases from J, the junction kept 4 bases outside the gene matches. The CDR3 sequence: CASSPGTDYGYTF. The CDR3 nucleotides are TGTGCCAGCTCTCCCGGGACAGACTATGGCTACACCTTC. The full variable domain, its missing parts supplied by reference TRBV18 and TRBJ1-2, is NAGVMQNPRHLVRRRGQEARLRCSPMKGHSHVYWYRQLPEEGLKFMVYLQKENIIDESGMPKERFSAEFPKEGPSILRIQQVVRGDSAAYFCASSPGTDYGYTFGSGTRLTVV.

This clone was seen only once. The chain couples TRBV6-2 or TRBV6-3 to TRBJ2-7; D gene uncertain. This CDR3 is 11 amino acids long. Per germline, CDR1 MNHEY and CDR2 SVGEGT. V lost 3 bases to trimming and J lost 5 bases, with 5 bases between them. The CDR3 DNA sequence: TGTGCCAGCAGTTATAGCCACGAGCAGTACTTC. It is translated as CASSYSHEQYF.

The V gene is TRBV29-1, the J gene TRBJ2-5; 11 positions agree with TRBD1. V shed 1 base and J 3 bases; nucleotides not matched to a gene: 4. Germline CDR1 SQVTM, CDR2 ANQGSEA. CDR3 length equals 15 residues. CDR3 residues: CSVEVVGQGEETQYF. For the CDR3, the DNA is TGCAGCGTTGAAGTTGTGGGACAGGGGGAAGAGACCCAGTACTTC.

In nucleotides, the CDR3 is TGTGCCAGCAGCCTGGCGGGGGAATATGGCTACACCTTC. Translated, it gives CASSLAGEYGYTF. The chain employs TRBV7-9 and TRBJ1-2; possible D gene TRBD1, 5 bases. V lost 5 bases and J lost 5, with 12 bases in between. The germline CDR1 and CDR2 sequences are SEHNR and FQNEAQ (reference sequence). The CDR3 is 13 residues long. Complete variable domain (other parts from reference TRBV7-9 and TRBJ1-2): DTGVSQNPRHKITKRGQNVTFRCDPISEHNRLYWYRQTLGQGPEFLTYFQNEAQLEKSRLLSDRFSAERPKGSFSTLEIQRTEQGDSAMYLCASSLAGEYGYTFGSGTRLTVV.

This chain links TRBV18 with TRBJ2-7, with D tentatively TRBD1 (7 bases). CDR1 and CDR2 (germline): KGHSH, LQKENI. This CDR3 region has 18 residues. V dropped 3 bases and J dropped 5 bases, with 26 bases sitting between them. CDR3 nucleotides: TGTGCCAGCTCACCCTACCTGGCGGGGTCAGGGGGTTTGGACGAGCAGTACTTC. Residues: CASSPYLAGSGGLDEQYF.

The chain carries TRBV5-6 and TRBJ2-2, with D maybe TRBD1 (6 bases). This CDR3 has 15 residues. The ends were cut back, 2 bases at V and 2 bases at J, with 10 bases in the middle. The V gene's germline CDR1 is SGHDT and CDR2 YYEEEE. The CDR3 bases are TGTGCCAGCAGCTTTTTGGACAGAAACACCGGGGAGCTGTTTTTT. Its translation: CASSFLDRNTGELFF.

The chain employs TRBV19 and TRBJ2-6; weak D call: TRBD2 (7 bases). Germline assignment: CDR1 LNHDA and CDR2 SQIVND (reference sequence). This CDR3 spans 19 amino acids. V lost 0 bases and J lost 4, with 19 bases in between. The CDR3 nucleotides are TGTGCCAGTAGTATAGAACGGGGAGGGGGTCTGGCCGGGGCCAACGTCCTGACTTTC. It codes for CASSIERGGGLAGANVLTF.

This clone was observed a single time. The chain combines TRBV19 with TRBJ2-1; perhaps TRBD2 as D (6 bases). Trimming cost V 9 bases and J 0 bases, with 12 bases left between them. The length of the CDR3 is 14 residues. The germline CDR1 and CDR2 sequences are LNHDA and SQIVND (reference sequence). In nucleotides, the CDR3 is TGTGCCAGCAAGCCCGGGAGCTCCTACAATGAGCAGTTCTTC. This codes for CASKPGSSYNEQFF. The whole variable domain, filled in from reference TRBV19 and TRBJ2-1, reads DGGITQSPKYLFRKEGQNVTLSCEQNLNHDAMYWYRQDPGQGLRLIYYSQIVNDFQKGDIAEGYSVSREKKESFPLTVTSAQKNPTAFYLCASKPGSSYNEQFFGPGTRLTVL.

This chain joins TRBV13 and TRBJ2-7; possibly TRBD1 for D (6 bases). Germline V gene data show CDR1 as PRHDT and CDR2 as FYEKMQ (reference sequence). Trimming removed 0 bases from V and 0 bases from J, with 9 bases in between. The CDR3 loop spans 15 amino acids. CDR3 residues: CASSLGQDSSYEQYF. The CDR3 DNA follows: TGTGCCAGCAGCTTAGGCCAGGACAGCTCCTACGAGCAGTACTTC.

The rearrangement joins TRBV29-1 to TRBJ1-2, with 7 positions matching TRBD1. The V gene's germline CDR1 is SQVTM and CDR2 ANQGSEA. This CDR3 comprises 16 residues. With V trimmed by 4 bases and J by 4 bases, 15 bases remained unmatched. The CDR3 DNA reads TGCAGCGTTGGGGGACCCGGACAGGAGATAAGCTATGGCTACACCTTC. Translating it yields CSVGGPGQEISYGYTF.

The gene calls are TRBV4-3 and TRBJ2-7, with 10 bases aligning to TRBD2. CDR1 and CDR2 from the germline V gene are LGHNA and YSLEER. The CDR3 spans 15 residues. With V trimmed by 2 bases and J by 2 bases, 3 bases remained unmatched. The CDR3: CASSQNSGGTYEQYF. CDR3 nucleotide sequence: TGCGCCAGCAGCCAAAATAGCGGGGGGACCTACGAGCAGTACTTC.

The chain recombines TRBV11-2 with TRBJ2-1, with a possible D match to TRBD1 (6 bases). This CDR3 region has 15 residues. CDR1 and CDR2 (germline): SGHAT, FQNNGV. V lost 5 bases and J lost 0, with 11 bases in between. The CDR3 is CASSPTGSSYNEQFF. CDR3 coding DNA: TGTGCCAGCAGCCCGACAGGTAGCTCCTACAATGAGCAGTTCTTC. Full variable domain (rest looked up from reference TRBV11-2 and TRBJ2-1): EAGVAQSPRYKIIEKRQSVAFWCNPISGHATLYWYQQILGQGPKLLIQFQNNGVVDDSQLPKDRFSAERLKGVDSTLKIQPAKLEDSAVYLCASSPTGSSYNEQFFGPGTRLTVL.

The rearrangement joins TRBV6-5 to TRBJ2-3; D might be TRBD1 (6 bases). The CDR3 contains 15 residues. CDR1 and CDR2 from the germline V gene are MNHEY and SVGAGI. With 5 bases removed from V and 4 bases from J, the gap between germline ends came to 16 bases. For the CDR3, the DNA is TGTGCCAGCAGTCAATATATAGGACAGTCAGATACGCAGTATTTT. Protein product: CASSQYIGQSDTQYF.